This TCR beta chain was sequenced for a study of neoadjuvant nivolumab and ipilimumab in lung cancer. Notes on the study in general: From pretherapy to surgery, tumor richness and clonality rose with dual therapy. Resected tumors had greater TCR richness and clonality than uninvolved lung. Pretherapy blood TCR richness correlated positively with resected tumor richness.

TCRdb's copy holds only in-frame clones and misses some; the assay was immunoSEQ multiplex PCR. The sample gives about 4,700 clones, more than 60% of which show up once; 3% to 3.5% is in the top ten. A remark on this clone: Its antigen is unknown.

This specimen consisted of normal lung tissue adjacent to the tumor, obtained after neoadjuvant nivolumab, alone or with ipilimumab, at or shortly before surgery. The source of this sequence is an adult with non-small cell lung cancer. Some clones in this sample may be carry-over from other donors' samples.

CDR3 DNA: TGTGCCAGCAGTTGGACAGGGGACGGGGAGCTGTTTTTT. It encodes CASSWTGDGELFF. This chain connects TRBV25-1 to TRBJ2-2; 9 positions agree with TRBD1. The CDR3 is 13 residues long. Germline CDR1 is MGHDK and CDR2 is SYGVNS. After removal of 5 bases from V and 7 bases from J, the junction contained 2 bases not matched to a gene.